The 12 T cell receptor beta chains reported below all come from one sample, sequenced in a study of PD-1 blockade in classical Hodgkin lymphoma. Time point given: cycle 4 day 1 (C4D1), after less than 7 weeks of nivolumab. Every single patient, without exception, relapsed after autologous stem cell transplantation, and brentuximab vedotin exposure varied. Data came from immunoSEQ multiplex PCR; TCRdb stores just in-frame clones and leaves some out. Counted here are 64,000 or so clones, about 90% occurring once; the ten biggest clones make up over 9%. The input for sequencing was peripheral blood mononuclear cells (PBMCs), taken before the fourth cycle of nivolumab. The receptors were sampled from a human donor with classical Hodgkin lymphoma.

The V gene is TRBV27, the J gene TRBJ1-5, with TRBD1 as a possible D gene (5 bases). The CDR3 totals 14 residues. V was trimmed by 0 bases and J by 6 bases, leaving 9 bases between them. CDR1 MNHEY and CDR2 SMNVEV come from the germline V gene (reference sequence). The CDR3 region has the DNA TGTGCCAGCAGTTTATCGGGGGGTGGTCAGCCCCAGCATTTT. Its protein is CASSLSGGGQPQHF.

The J gene is TRBJ2-7, the V gene TRBV11-2; D call uncertain. Between the trimmed V and J ends, which lost 3 bases and 7 bases, there was a span of 10 bases. The germline V gene encodes CDR1 SGHAT and CDR2 FQNNGV. This CDR3 is 12 amino acids long. CDR3 coding DNA: TGTGCCAGCAGCTTCCAAAGTTGGGAGCAGTACTTC. Protein: CASSFQSWEQYF.

This chain connects TRBV6-5 to TRBJ2-3, with 7 nucleotides matching TRBD2. The CDR3 has 13 residues. From germline, CDR1 is MNHEY and CDR2 SVGAGI. V was pared by 5 bases and J by 6 bases, with 5 bases of the junction left unmatched. CDR3 sequence: CASSPTGGDTQYF. The CDR3 region has the DNA TGTGCCAGCAGTCCCACCGGGGGGGATACGCAGTATTTT.

The J gene is TRBJ1-6, the V gene TRBV30; D possibly corresponds to TRBD1 (5 bases). This CDR3 is 14 amino acids long. V was trimmed by 4 bases and J by 5 bases, leaving 12 bases between them. Per germline, CDR1 GTSNPN and CDR2 SVGIG (reference sequence). The CDR3 DNA sequence: TGTGCCTGGATAGGGGCCAGCAATAATTCACCCCTCCACTTT. As protein: CAWIGASNNSPLHF.

This sequence joins TRBV7-9 and TRBJ2-7; TRBD2 matches at 7 bases. The germline V gene has CDR1 SEHNR and CDR2 FQNEAQ (reference sequence). The CDR3 has 15 residues. J lost 4 bases, V lost 4 bases, and 10 bases had no gene match. The CDR3 DNA reads as TGTGCCAGCAGCTCCCCCAGTGGACTAGGGTACGAGCAGTACTTC. This gives the protein CASSSPSGLGYEQYF.

This clone has just one count. This chain uses TRBV2 with TRBJ1-1; 8 nucleotides align to TRBD1. V was pared by 7 bases and J by 6 bases, with 10 bases of the junction left unmatched. Germline-derived CDR1 and CDR2 are SNHLY and FYNNEI. The CDR3 is 14 amino acids. Written as DNA, the CDR3 is TGTGCCAGCACCGGACAGGGCTATTACGCTGAAGCTTTCTTT. This encodes CASTGQGYYAEAFF.

This sequence joins TRBV19 and TRBJ1-3; unclear D gene. V dropped 8 bases and J dropped 2 bases, with 16 bases sitting between them. This CDR3 region has 15 residues. Per germline, CDR1 LNHDA and CDR2 SQIVND (reference sequence). The chain's CDR3 is CASPGRVGAGNTIYF. In DNA, the CDR3 is TGTGCCAGTCCCGGTCGTGTAGGAGCTGGAAACACCATATATTTT.

This clone was seen a single time. This sequence joins TRBV29-1 and TRBJ2-1, with unresolved D. The CDR3 has 11 residues. V gave up 6 bases and J gave up 1 base, with 4 bases separating them. Germline V gene data show CDR1 as SQVTM and CDR2 as ANQGSEA. This chain's CDR3 is CSVGSYNEQFF. In DNA, the CDR3 is TGCAGCGTGGGATCCTACAATGAGCAGTTCTTC.

The V and J genes are TRBV6-5 and TRBJ2-3, with 7 bases identical to TRBD1. This CDR3 contains 15 residues. The J segment lost 0 bases and the V segment lost 5 bases, leaving 5 bases of the junction unmatched. Germline-derived CDR1 and CDR2 are MNHEY and SVGAGI. The CDR3 is CASSPPTGSTDTQYF. In DNA form, the CDR3 reads TGTGCCAGCAGTCCTCCGACAGGGAGCACAGATACGCAGTATTTT.

The chain has TRBV11-3 and TRBJ1-1; D unclear. The CDR3 runs 16 residues. Deletions cut 0 bases from V and 6 bases from J, with 17 bases between. CDR1 and CDR2 (germline): SGHNT, YENEEA. CDR3 DNA: TGTGCCAGCAGCTTAGATCGGGTAGGGCGGCACCCTGAAGCTTTCTTT. Translation: CASSLDRVGRHPEAFF.

The chain carries TRBV14 and TRBJ1-2; no clear D. Germline CDR1 SGHDN, CDR2 FVKESK. Between the trimmed V and J ends, which lost 7 bases and 7 bases, there was a span of 13 bases. The CDR3 length is 12 residues. The CDR3 reads CASTSRCIGYTF. CDR3 in DNA: TGTGCCAGCACCTCCCGGTGTATTGGCTACACCTTC.

CDR3 DNA: TGTGCCTGGAGTGTCGGTGGGGGGGCCGGGGAGACCCAGTACTTC. Amino acids: CAWSVGGGAGETQYF. The chain couples TRBV30 to TRBJ2-5, with TRBD2 as a possible D gene (7 bases). The CDR3 has 15 residues. V was trimmed by 0 bases and J by 5 bases, leaving 16 bases between them. The V gene's germline CDR1 is GTSNPN and CDR2 SVGIG (reference sequence).